This entry lists 31 T cell receptor beta chains sequenced from one sample in a study of beta chain features in type 1 diabetes. Expressed TCRB transcripts got sequenced, as all isolated RNA was reverse transcribed. Sequencing was performed with immunoSEQ multiplex PCR; in TCRdb, only in-frame clones are kept and a portion is missing. The table includes 150,000 to 190,000 clones, 11% detected once. Sequences were obtained from central memory CD4+ T cells from blood. Every receptor here comes from a young man in good health.

This clone has just a few counts. The chain uses TRBV11-1 and TRBJ2-7, with 7 bases lining up with TRBD1. Per germline, CDR1 SGHAT and CDR2 FQDESV (reference sequence). CDR3 length: 15 amino acids. V was pared by 5 bases and J by 0 bases, with 7 bases of the junction left unmatched. CDR3 region: CASSEGQAHSYEQYF. CDR3 DNA sequence: TGTGCCAGCAGCGAAGGACAGGCGCACTCCTACGAGCAGTACTTC.

This clone was counted between two and nine times. The chain is built from TRBV14 and TRBJ1-2, with D possibly TRBD1 on 5 matching bases. The V and J ends lost 1 base and 3 bases respectively, with 18 bases between them. This CDR3 is 17 amino acids long. Per germline, CDR1 SGHDN and CDR2 FVKESK. Here the CDR3 reads CASSQVTNKGLYYGYTF. The CDR3 DNA reads as TGTGCCAGCAGCCAAGTAACTAACAAGGGGTTATACTATGGCTACACCTTC.

Only a few counts were recorded for this clone. J is TRBJ2-5 and V is TRBV2; the D is unclear. The V gene lost 5 bases and the J gene lost 2 bases, with 3 bases spanning the gap. Germline CDR1 is SNHLY and CDR2 is FYNNEI. This CDR3 comprises 11 residues. The CDR3 reads CASSFQETQYF. The CDR3 DNA is TGTGCCAGCAGTTTTCAAGAGACCCAGTACTTC.

This clone turned up a few times. The gene calls are TRBV9 and TRBJ1-2; TRBD1 matches at 11 bases. V dropped 1 base and J dropped 4; count of bases not matched to a gene: 3. Germline lookup yields CDR1 SGDLS and CDR2 YYNGEE. There are 15 residues in the CDR3. DNA for the CDR3: TGTGCCAGCAGCGTATGGACAGGGGGCGGCTATGGCTACACCTTC. Translating it yields CASSVWTGGGYGYTF.

The rearrangement uses TRBV2 and TRBJ2-3; 9 bases match TRBD1. CDR1 and CDR2 (germline): SNHLY, FYNNEI. The CDR3 totals 16 residues. With 8 bases clipped from V and 1 base from J, the junction kept 10 bases outside the gene matches. CDR3 sequence (DNA): TGTGCCAGCGGTCGCACAGGGGGCAAAGGCACAGATACGCAGTATTTT. It yields the protein CASGRTGGKGTDTQYF.

The chain has TRBV9 and TRBJ1-2, with 12 bases that match TRBD1. The CDR3 contains 17 residues. The germline V gene encodes CDR1 SGDLS and CDR2 YYNGEE. Trimming took 3 bases from V and 5 from J; bases not matched to a gene: 11. The DNA of the CDR3 is TGTGCCAGCAGCGAGTCATCGGGACAGGGGGCTTATTATGGCTACACCTTC. It is translated as CASSESSGQGAYYGYTF.

In this sample, this clone turned up a few times. The rearrangement uses TRBV25-1 and TRBJ1-1; tentatively, D is TRBD1 (6 bases). Germline CDR1 reads MGHDK; CDR2 reads SYGVNS. The CDR3 has 14 amino acids. Trimming shortened V by 3 bases and J by 7 bases, and 15 bases separated the two germline ends. The CDR3 DNA is TGTGCCAGCAGTGATCCAGGGGCCAGCGGTGAAGCTTTCTTT. It encodes CASSDPGASGEAFF.

CDR3 protein: CSVTPGQVRGYEQYF. The DNA for the CDR3 is TGCAGCGTTACTCCTGGACAGGTCAGGGGCTACGAGCAGTACTTC. The rearrangement joins TRBV29-1 to TRBJ2-7; TRBD1 matches 7 bases. From germline, CDR1 is SQVTM and CDR2 ANQGSEA. This CDR3 spans 15 amino acids. V gave up 5 bases and J gave up 3 bases; unmatched junction bases: 13.

This clone was detected only a few times. This sequence may be a read error, since a much larger clone differs from it by one base. The chain combines TRBV7-3 with TRBJ2-3; D not certain. V lost 5 bases, J lost 0 bases, and 6 bases lay in between. The CDR3 loop spans 13 amino acids. Germline CDR1 and CDR2: SGHTA and FQGTGA. This chain's CDR3 is CASSLGSTDTQYF. CDR3 coding DNA: TGTGCCAGCAGCCTGGGGAGCACAGATACGCAGTATTTT.

This chain connects TRBV5-1 to TRBJ2-3; 9 positions agree with TRBD1. The CDR3 runs to 17 residues. J lost 1 base, V lost 4 bases, and 10 bases had no gene match. CDR1 SGHRS and CDR2 YFSETQ come from the germline V gene. CDR3 residues: CASSPSGTGTRTDTQYF. The CDR3 DNA sequence: TGCGCCAGCAGCCCCTCCGGGACAGGGACCCGCACAGATACGCAGTATTTT.

Here the CDR3 reads CASSPMVSLNTEAFF. The CDR3, as DNA: TGTGCCAGCTCACCAATGGTGTCATTGAACACTGAAGCTTTCTTT. The chain carries TRBV18 and TRBJ1-1; D gene ambiguous. The ends were cut back, 2 bases at V and 0 bases at J, with 10 bases in the middle. The CDR3 sequence is 15 residues long. Germline V CDR1 and CDR2: KGHSH, LQKENI. The full variable domain, rest sourced from reference TRBV18 and TRBJ1-1, is NAGVMQNPRHLVRRRGQEARLRCSPMKGHSHVYWYRQLPEEGLKFMVYLQKENIIDESGMPKERFSAEFPKEGPSILRIQQVVRGDSAAYFCASSPMVSLNTEAFFGQGTRLTVV.

This clone was seen a few times. V usage is TRBV9 and J usage is TRBJ2-2; a possible D gene is TRBD2 (6 bases). V shed 3 bases and J shed 1 base, with 16 bases lying between them. The CDR3 has 17 residues. Germline V gene lookup returns CDR1 SGDLS and CDR2 YYNGEE. This CDR3 reads CASSASGVGGNTGELFF. The CDR3 bases are TGTGCCAGCAGCGCCTCTGGAGTCGGGGGGAACACCGGGGAGCTGTTTTTT.

This clone was seen ten or more times. This chain uses TRBV10-3 with TRBJ2-5, with D possibly being TRBD2 (6 bases). V lost 4 bases to trimming and J lost 5 bases, with 8 bases between them. Germline V CDR1 and CDR2: ENHRY, SYGVKD. The CDR3 runs 12 residues. DNA for the CDR3: TGTGCCATCAGTGGCCGGGGGGAGACCCAGTACTTC. Translating gives CAISGRGETQYF.

This clone has just a few counts. V and J are TRBV14 and TRBJ2-7; 9 bases map to TRBD2. V trimming: 0 bases; J trimming: 1 base; junction bases outside the gene matches: 10. Germline CDR1 reads SGHDN; CDR2 reads FVKESK. This CDR3 contains 18 residues. The CDR3 DNA reads as TGTGCCAGCAGCCAAGATATTGGGACTAGCTGGCTGTCCTACGAGCAGTACTTC. Translated, it gives CASSQDIGTSWLSYEQYF.

The sample holds a few counts of this clone. CDR3 in amino acids: CASSPPGVGSYEQYF. CDR3 DNA sequence: TGTGCCAGCTCACCCCCAGGGGTGGGGTCCTACGAGCAGTACTTC. The chain links TRBV18 to TRBJ2-7; a weak D match, TRBD1 (6 bases). Trimming removed 3 bases from V and 1 base from J, with 13 bases in between. This CDR3 spans 15 amino acids. Germline-derived CDR1 and CDR2 are KGHSH and LQKENI. Full variable domain (rest looked up from reference TRBV18 and TRBJ2-7): NAGVMQNPRHLVRRRGQEARLRCSPMKGHSHVYWYRQLPEEGLKFMVYLQKENIIDESGMPKERFSAEFPKEGPSILRIQQVVRGDSAAYFCASSPPGVGSYEQYFGPGTRLTVT.

The J gene is TRBJ2-1, the V gene TRBV5-6; TRBD1 aligns across 7 bases. J gave up 5 bases and V 4 bases, and 3 bases lay outside the gene matches. Germline values: CDR1 SGHDT, CDR2 YYEEEE. This CDR3 comprises 13 residues. The CDR3 spells CASSPDRNNEQFF. The CDR3 DNA follows: TGTGCCAGCAGCCCGGACAGGAACAATGAGCAGTTCTTC. Using reference TRBV5-6 and TRBJ2-1 for the parts outside the CDR3, the full variable domain is DAGVTQSPTHLIKTRGQQVTLRCSPKSGHDTVSWYQQALGQGPQFIFQYYEEEERQRGNFPDRFSGHQFPNYSSELNVNALLLGDSALYLCASSPDRNNEQFFGPGTRLTVL.

V is TRBV5-4 and J is TRBJ2-4, with D possibly called TRBD1 or TRBD2 (5 bases each). The CDR3 runs 16 residues. CDR1 is SGHNT, CDR2 YYREEE, per germline (reference sequence). V shed 3 bases and J shed 7 bases, with 20 bases lying between them. This CDR3 reads CASSSQLGREGNIQYF. As DNA, the CDR3 is TGTGCCAGCAGCTCACAGCTAGGGCGAGAGGGGAACATTCAGTACTTC.

Points on this clone: This may arise from a read error, as a much more abundant clone is one base away. The rearrangement links TRBV18 to TRBJ2-4, with D perhaps TRBD2 (6 bases). CDR1 and CDR2 from the germline V gene are KGHSH and LQKENI. Trimming cost V 4 bases and J 8 bases, with 15 bases left between them. The CDR3 extends over 14 amino acids. The CDR3 DNA follows: TGTGCCAGCTCACAAGCGGGCCTCAGGGACATTCAGTACTTC. Amino acid sequence: CASSQAGLRDIQYF.

This clone was counted only a few times. The chain joins TRBV28 to TRBJ2-7; 8 nucleotides align to TRBD2. Germline CDR1 and CDR2: MDHEN and SYDVKM. This CDR3 has 12 amino acids. V shed 7 bases, J shed 2 bases, and the junction held 1 base outside the gene matches. The CDR3 sequence is CASTGRAYEQYF. For the CDR3, the DNA is TGTGCCAGCACCGGGAGGGCCTACGAGCAGTACTTC.

V usage is TRBV9 and J usage is TRBJ2-6; D ambiguous. CDR3 length: 13 residues. V lost 3 bases, J lost 1 base, and 2 bases lay in between. Germline values: CDR1 SGDLS, CDR2 YYNGEE. CDR3 sequence: CASSASGANVLTF. CDR3 coding DNA: TGTGCCAGCAGCGCATCTGGGGCCAACGTCCTGACTTTC.

The gene calls are TRBV19 and TRBJ2-5, with D unresolved. CDR1 and CDR2 (germline): LNHDA, SQIVND (reference sequence). This CDR3 has 11 amino acids. V shed 4 bases and J shed 5 bases, with 5 bases lying between them. CDR3 region: CASSKRETQYF. The CDR3 DNA is TGTGCCAGTAGTAAGAGGGAGACCCAGTACTTC.

V gene TRBV10-3 combines with J gene TRBJ2-7, with D unclear. The CDR3 has 12 residues. The V end was cut by 4 bases, the J end by 5 bases, with 9 bases between. Germline CDR1 reads ENHRY; CDR2 reads SYGVKD. For the CDR3, the DNA is TGTGCCATCAGTGTGGGCAGCAACGAGCAGTACTTC. Amino acid sequence: CAISVGSNEQYF.

The chain joins TRBV18 to TRBJ2-7; D might be TRBD2 (6 bases). V lost 3 bases, J lost 4 bases, and 10 bases lay in between. Germline V gives CDR1 KGHSH, CDR2 LQKENI. The CDR3 is made up of 13 amino acids. CDR3 loop: CASSPIGGYEQYF. Here the CDR3 DNA reads TGTGCCAGCTCACCCATAGGAGGGTACGAGCAGTACTTC.

J is TRBJ2-5 and V is TRBV9, with D maybe TRBD1 (6 bases). Trimming left V 2 bases short and J 5 bases short, with 16 bases between. Per germline, CDR1 SGDLS and CDR2 YYNGEE. This CDR3 has 15 residues. The CDR3 nucleotides are TGTGCCAGCAGCGTCCTACAGGGAACGATGGAGACCCAGTACTTC. It translates to CASSVLQGTMETQYF. Using reference TRBV9 and TRBJ2-5 for the parts outside the CDR3, the full variable domain is DSGVTQTPKHLITATGQRVTLRCSPRSGDLSVYWYQQSLDQGLQFLIQYYNGEERAKGNILERFSAQQFPDLHSELNLSSLELGDSALYFCASSVLQGTMETQYFGPGTRLLVL.

The chain has TRBV6-5 and TRBJ1-1; D is unresolved. The CDR3 is 12 amino acids. Per germline, CDR1 MNHEY and CDR2 SVGAGI. Trimming took 7 bases from V and 0 from J, leaving 6 bases between them. The CDR3 nucleotides read TGTGCCAGCACCATAATGAACACTGAAGCTTTCTTT. This gives the protein CASTIMNTEAFF.

This clone has only a few counts. V and J are TRBV6-5 and TRBJ1-5; a possible D gene is TRBD1 (5 bases). Looked up from germline, CDR1 is MNHEY and CDR2 is SVGAGI. The V end lost 6 bases, the J end lost 4 bases, and 13 bases lay between the germline ends. The CDR3 extends over 14 amino acids. The CDR3 bases are TGTGCCAGCAGCCGTAGGGGAGGTAATCAGCCCCAGCATTTT. Translation: CASSRRGGNQPQHF.

This clone has only a few counts. The chain recombines TRBV2 with TRBJ2-6; tentatively, D is TRBD1 or TRBD2 (6 bases each). This CDR3 region has 17 residues. Trimming took off 4 bases at V and 0 bases at J, with 13 bases between the two ends. Germline CDR1 is SNHLY and CDR2 is FYNNEI. CDR3 nucleotide sequence: TGTGCCAGCAGTGTAAAGGGGGGAAACTCTGGGGCCAACGTCCTGACTTTC. It yields the protein CASSVKGGNSGANVLTF.

The J gene is TRBJ2-3, the V gene TRBV30; 12 bases agree with TRBD2. This CDR3 is built from 15 residues. Germline loops: CDR1 GTSNPN, CDR2 SVGIG (reference sequence). The junction had 1 base not matched to a gene; V was cut back by 1 base and J by 2 bases. The CDR3 bases are TGTGCCTGGAGTGGACTAGCGGGGGTCACAGATACGCAGTATTTT. This sequence encodes CAWSGLAGVTDTQYF.

CDR3 amino acids: CASSEVSTAIQYF. In DNA, the CDR3 is TGTGCCAGCAGTGAAGTGTCTACAGCCATTCAGTACTTC. The V and J genes are TRBV6-1 and TRBJ2-4; D uncertain. V lost 1 base and J lost 9, with 10 bases in between. The V gene's germline CDR1 is MNHNS and CDR2 SASEGT. This CDR3 contains 13 residues.

This clone has only a few counts. The chain joins TRBV28 to TRBJ2-7; 10 bases are a match to TRBD2. V lost 4 bases to trimming and J lost 4 bases; unmatched junction nucleotides: 13. The germline V gene has CDR1 MDHEN and CDR2 SYDVKM. The CDR3 extends over 17 amino acids. The CDR3 nucleotides read TGTGCCAGCAGTTCGGACTCTAGCGGGAGAGGTCGATACGAGCAGTACTTC. Translating gives CASSSDSSGRGRYEQYF. Variable domain in full (rest from reference TRBV28 and TRBJ2-7): DVKVTQSSRYLVKRTGEKVFLECVQDMDHENMFWYRQDPGLGLRLIYFSYDVKMKEKGDIPEGYSVSREKKERFSLILESASTNQTSMYLCASSSDSSGRGRYEQYFGPGTRLTVT.

The V call is TRBV7-3, the J call TRBJ2-1; D uncertain. V shed 0 bases and J shed 3 bases, with 9 bases lying between them. This CDR3 is 15 amino acids long. The germline CDR1 and CDR2 sequences are SGHTA and FQGTGA. CDR3 DNA sequence: TGTGCCAGCAGCTTAACGCAGGCCGGCTACAATGAGCAGTTCTTC. It encodes CASSLTQAGYNEQFF.